These T cell receptor beta chains were read from a single sample in a study of blood T cell repertoires in COVID-19. TCRdb's table, derived via immunoSEQ multiplex PCR, lists solely in-frame clones and lacks some. The sample lists about 80,000 clones; around 92% were seen once. Material: peripheral blood. The origin of the receptors is a woman aged 45-65 years in a cohort sampled during active COVID-19. Both conserved end residues are part of each CDR3. The D gene is left open where the match is weak. A row's size may be missing; if present it is once, few, many or a size class.

D gene,clone size,V gene,J gene,CDR3 DNA,CDR3 protein
TRBD1,.,TRBV28,TRBJ1-5,TGTGCCAGCAGTCGACCACCGGGACAGGGGAACAATCAGCCCCAGCATTTT,CASSRPPGQGNNQPQHF
TRBD2,.,TRBV27,TRBJ2-3,TGTGCCAGCAGGGAGGGACTAGCGGGTTGGGGCACAGATACGCAGTATTTT,CASREGLAGWGTDTQYF
TRBD2,.,TRBV3-1/TRBV3-2,TRBJ2-7,TGTGCCAGCAGCCACCTAGCGGGACCGTACGAGCAGTACTTC,CASSHLAGPYEQYF
.,.,TRBV5-6,TRBJ1-3,TGTGCCAGCAGCTTGTGGTCCTCGAGAGGGAACACCATATATTTT,CASSLWSSRGNTIYF
.,.,TRBV19,TRBJ1-6,TGTGCCAGTAGTGTACAGGGTGGGGATTCACCCCTCCACTTT,CASSVQGGDSPLHF
.,.,TRBV9,TRBJ2-3,TGTGCCAGCAGCGTAGGGGGGCCGGGCACAGATACGCAGTATTTT,CASSVGGPGTDTQYF
.,.,TRBV2,TRBJ2-7,TGTGCCAGCAGCGTGGGGAAGGGGGACGAGCAGTACTTC,CASSVGKGDEQYF
.,.,TRBV4-2,TRBJ1-2,TGTGCCAGCAGCCAAGAGGGCCTCTATGGCTACACCTTC,CASSQEGLYGYTF
TRBD1,.,TRBV28,TRBJ1-1,TGTGCCAGCAGTTTTCCGGACAGGGACACTGAAGCTTTCTTT,CASSFPDRDTEAFF
.,.,TRBV5-4,TRBJ2-1,TGTGCCAGCAGCTTGAGCTCAGGGGAGATGTATGAGCAGTTCTTC,CASSLSSGEMYEQFF
TRBD1,.,TRBV10-3,TRBJ2-1,TGTGCCATCAGTGAGGGACAGGGGGTTGGTGAGCAGTTCTTC,CAISEGQGVGEQFF
TRBD2,.,TRBV27,TRBJ2-1,TGTGCCAGCAGTTTTTTAGCGGGAGATGAGCAGTTCTTC,CASSFLAGDEQFF
TRBD1,.,TRBV5-1,TRBJ2-4,TGCGCCAGCAGCGGAACCACCCTACCGGGACAGGGGAACATTCAGTACTTC,CASSGTTLPGQGNIQYF
.,.,TRBV18,TRBJ1-4,TGTGCCAGCTCACCTCAGGGGTCAGCTAATGAAAAACTGTTTTTT,CASSPQGSANEKLFF
TRBD1,.,TRBV27,TRBJ1-1,TGTGCCAGCAGCTCAGGGGGCGCATGGACTGAAGCTTTCTTT,CASSSGGAWTEAFF
TRBD2,.,TRBV6-5,TRBJ2-7,TGTGCCAGCACCGGGACTAGCGGGGCGAAGTACGAGCAGTACTTC,CASTGTSGAKYEQYF
.,.,TRBV2,TRBJ1-2,TGTGCCAGCACACGCGAGCGAGGCTACACCTTC,CASTRERGYTF
TRBD2,.,TRBV3-1/TRBV3-2,TRBJ2-7,TGTGCCAGCAGCCAGGACATAGCGGGGGGGCTCAGTAGCGAGCAGTACTTC,CASSQDIAGGLSSEQYF
.,.,TRBV28,TRBJ2-3,TGTGCCTCCGGGCTAGCTTCAGATACGCAGTATTTT,CASGLASDTQYF
.,.,TRBV19,TRBJ1-2,TGTGCCAGTAGTATAGTCCCCACAGGGTACTATGGCTACACCTTC,CASSIVPTGYYGYTF
.,.,TRBV5-1,TRBJ1-2,TGCGCCAGCAGCCCAAAACAGGGACGGTCTGGCTACACCTTC,CASSPKQGRSGYTF
.,.,TRBV9,TRBJ2-7,TGTGCCAGCAGCGTAGCCGACACGGGCGGGTCCTACGAGCAGTACTTC,CASSVADTGGSYEQYF
TRBD2,.,TRBV6-6,TRBJ2-1,TGTGCCAGCAGTTCGACTAGCGGGATCAATGAGCAGTTCTTC,CASSSTSGINEQFF
.,.,TRBV9,TRBJ2-7,TGTGCCAGCAGCGTAGAACTAGCCCCCTTCTACGAGCAGTACTTC,CASSVELAPFYEQYF
.,.,TRBV5-1,TRBJ2-2,TGCGCCAGCAGCGTGGCCGGGACAAACACCGGGGAGCTGTTTTTT,CASSVAGTNTGELFF
.,.,TRBV24-1,TRBJ2-5,TGTGCCACCAGTGATTTTAGGAGGGGTCAAGAGACCCAGTACTTC,CATSDFRRGQETQYF
.,.,TRBV6-6,TRBJ2-5,TGTGCCAGCAGTTACCAGAATCCCCAAGAGACCCAGTACTTC,CASSYQNPQETQYF
.,.,TRBV3-1/TRBV3-2,TRBJ2-7,TGTGCCAGCAGCCACTACGCAGGGGTGTGGGAGCAGTACTTC,CASSHYAGVWEQYF
TRBD1,.,TRBV11-2,TRBJ1-4,TGTGCCAGCAGCTTACTGGGACAGCTAAATGAAAAACTGTTTTTT,CASSLLGQLNEKLFF
.,few,TRBV6-2/TRBV6-3,TRBJ1-2,TGTGCCAGCAGTTACCCGAACCGGGGAACGGGCTACACCTTC,CASSYPNRGTGYTF
TRBD1,.,TRBV28,TRBJ1-4,TGTGCCAGCAAGGACAGGACTAATGAAAAACTGTTTTTT,CASKDRTNEKLFF
TRBD1,.,TRBV11-2,TRBJ1-1,TGTGCCAGCAGCTTGGGTGACAGGGGGCGAACTGAAGCTTTCTTT,CASSLGDRGRTEAFF
TRBD1,.,TRBV2,TRBJ2-5,TGTGCCAGCAGCCCGGACAGGTACCAAGAGACCCAGTACTTC,CASSPDRYQETQYF
.,.,TRBV6-6,TRBJ1-2,TGTGCCAGCAGTTACGAAGGGGCGCATGGGGGGACCTACACCTTC,CASSYEGAHGGTYTF
TRBD2,.,TRBV18,TRBJ2-7,TGTGCCAGCTCAGGACAGGCCTCATCTAGCGGGAGTCGGGTCTACGAGCAGTACTTC,CASSGQASSSGSRVYEQYF
TRBD1,.,TRBV6-5,TRBJ1-2,TGTGCCAGCAGCTCGCCGGACAGGCCCCTATATGGCTACACCTTC,CASSSPDRPLYGYTF
.,.,TRBV6-1,TRBJ1-5,TGTGCCAGCAGTGAAGCGCTGGCAGGGGTTCAGCCCCAGCATTTT,CASSEALAGVQPQHF
TRBD2,once,TRBV6-4,TRBJ2-1,TGTGCCAGCAGAGCTAGCGGGAGCTACAATGAGCAGTTCTTC,CASRASGSYNEQFF
TRBD1,.,TRBV19,TRBJ1-4,TGTGCCAGTAGTAGAGGACAGGAGCATACAACTAATGAAAAACTGTTTTTT,CASSRGQEHTTNEKLFF
.,.,TRBV11-2,TRBJ2-2,TGTGCCAGCAGCTTGAGACAGGCCACCGGGGAGCTGTTTTTT,CASSLRQATGELFF
.,.,TRBV7-6,TRBJ1-6,TGTGCCAGCAGCTTAGAGACAGGAGCTAATTCACCCCTCCACTTT,CASSLETGANSPLHF
TRBD2,.,TRBV6-4,TRBJ2-5,TGTGCCAGCAGTGAGGGACTAGCGGACCAAGAGACCCAGTACTTC,CASSEGLADQETQYF